This is a list of T cell receptor beta chains from one sample in a study of cytomegalovirus exposure and HLA in healthy donors. TCRdb's copy holds only in-frame clones and misses some; the assay was immunoSEQ multiplex PCR. The sample contains fewer than 200,000 clones, around nine tenths of which appear only once. Sequenced sample: PBMCs. Receptor source: a young man in good health and CMV-seropositive. Both conserved end residues are part of each CDR3. Not every row has a clone size; where given, it reads once, few, many or a size class.

j_gene,v_gene,abundance,CDR3aa
TRBJ2-1,TRBV7-2,.,CASSLGGLVEQFF
TRBJ2-5,TRBV5-8,.,CASSLRGRGAQYF
TRBJ1-3,TRBV7-2,.,CASSFLGPGNTIYF
TRBJ1-5,TRBV19,.,CASTSRVALNQPQHF
TRBJ2-7,TRBV30,.,CAWRGGQAYEQYF
TRBJ1-3,TRBV6-6,.,CASKQDGSSGNTIYF
TRBJ1-5,TRBV5-6,.,CASRRYDRGSNQPQHF
TRBJ2-7,TRBV5-6,once,CASSLLTQGEQYF
TRBJ2-3,TRBV7-3,once,CASSLAGAGRADTQYF
TRBJ2-1,TRBV19,.,CASSTQSGGVNEQFF
TRBJ2-2,TRBV29-1,.,CSVAPNIGGELFF
TRBJ1-6,TRBV6-5,.,CASSYRQGPPLHF
TRBJ2-7,TRBV4-1,.,CASSQGFQGAGYEQYF
TRBJ2-7,TRBV6-5,.,CASSYSNQAGTYEQYF
TRBJ2-7,TRBV19,.,CASSGASYEQYF
TRBJ2-3,TRBV9,.,CASSLGGAGGTDTQYF
TRBJ2-7,TRBV7-9,once,CASSGGGRPYEQYF
TRBJ1-3,TRBV6-6,.,CASSEYRTSSGNTIYF
TRBJ2-5,TRBV5-1,.,CASSFTLDLGVGRQETQYF
TRBJ2-1,TRBV29-1,.,CSAGVDSYNEQFF
TRBJ1-3,TRBV11-2,.,CASSLERPSSGNTIYF
TRBJ2-7,TRBV11-2,.,CASSLGGSSYEQYF
TRBJ1-1,TRBV11-3,.,CASSRRTTEAFF
TRBJ2-5,TRBV6-4,few,CASSRTSGGGETQYF
TRBJ2-1,TRBV2,.,CATALTSGSFYEQFF
TRBJ2-2,TRBV5-1,few,CASSFLGTDNTGELFF
TRBJ2-6,TRBV6-4,.,CASSDGGSGANVLTF
TRBJ2-3,TRBV15,.,CATSFFRGTGERRDTQYF
TRBJ1-1,TRBV11-2,.,CASSQRGVAFF
TRBJ1-1,TRBV9,.,CASSVETGASTEAFF
TRBJ1-2,TRBV30,.,CAWSQYRVSYGYTF